The text below deals with one T cell receptor beta chain. The target antigen is unknown. The germline CDR1 and CDR2 sequences are SGHVS and FNYEAQ. The CDR3 loop spans 15 amino acids. V lost 1 base, J lost 3 bases, and 10 bases lay in between. This record belongs to a study of identical twins. Broader study findings: The study found that models underestimated out-of-frame TCR alpha sharing in monozygotic twins.

TCRdb recomputed calls from the 5' RACE reads with MiXCR, one row per CDR3 protein. This sample has 350,000 or so distinct CDR3 sequences, with 9% to 15% found just once. The sample was also reused in another study, on yellow fever vaccine responses in identical twins.

The chain uses TRBV7-6 and TRBJ2-1; D possibly uses TRBD1 or TRBD2 (5 bases each). The receptor was isolated from a young woman in good health. The specimen was CD8+ T cells sorted from blood. The CDR3 sequence: CASSLDIGGYNEQFF. The CDR3 region has the DNA TGTGCCAGCAGCTTAGATATTGGGGGCTACAATGAGCAGTTCTTC.